These 8 T cell receptor beta chains share one sample of origin, sequenced in a study of cytotoxic CD8 clonotypes in ibrutinib-treated CLL. Using immunoSEQ multiplex PCR, the repertoire was profiled, and TCRdb retains in-frame clones only, with some absent. Among over 120,000 clones listed, around three quarters were seen once. The sample was PBMCs, taken after 12 months of ibrutinib treatment. These receptors were taken from a human donor with chronic lymphocytic leukemia.

This clone came up a few times. The chain employs TRBV7-9 and TRBJ1-2; possibly TRBD1 for D (5 bases). Looked up from germline, CDR1 is SEHNR and CDR2 is FQNEAQ (reference sequence). V was trimmed by 8 bases and J by 6 bases, leaving 10 bases between them. This CDR3 contains 11 residues. The CDR3 sequence: CASEGGDGYTF. The CDR3 region has the DNA TGTGCCAGCGAGGGAGGGGATGGCTACACCTTC.

This clone was observed a few times. The rearrangement uses TRBV28 and TRBJ1-4, with D uncertain. The CDR3 loop spans 14 amino acids. The germline gives CDR1 MDHEN, CDR2 SYDVKM. V was trimmed by 8 bases and J by 0 bases, leaving 10 bases between them. In DNA form, the CDR3 reads TGTGCCAGCCGGGAGTTTGCAACTAATGAAAAACTGTTTTTT. This sequence encodes CASREFATNEKLFF.

The rearrangement joins TRBV5-4 to TRBJ1-2; 7 bases fit TRBD1. Germline V CDR1 and CDR2: SGHNT, YYREEE (reference sequence). V gave up 2 bases and J gave up 6 bases; unmatched junction bases: 7. This CDR3 contains 14 residues. The CDR3 loop is CASSFDRVVDGYTF. Written as DNA, the CDR3 is TGTGCCAGCAGCTTTGACAGGGTAGTGGATGGCTACACCTTC.

V gene TRBV2 combines with J gene TRBJ2-1, with 11 bases aligning to TRBD2. The ends lost 5 bases at V and 7 bases at J; junction bases unmatched: 4. The CDR3 covers 14 residues. Per germline, CDR1 SNHLY and CDR2 FYNNEI. This CDR3 is CASSLGLAVNEQFF. CDR3 bases: TGTGCCAGCAGTTTGGGACTAGCGGTAAATGAGCAGTTCTTC. The entire variable domain, with the rest obtained from reference TRBV2 and TRBJ2-1, is as follows: EPEVTQTPSHQVTQMGQEVILRCVPISNHLYFYWYRQILGQKVEFLVSFYNNEISEKSEIFDDQFSVERPDGSNFTLKIRSTKLEDSAMYFCASSLGLAVNEQFFGPGTRLTVL.

The chain couples TRBV7-6 to TRBJ2-7; weak D call: TRBD2 (5 bases). CDR3 length: 14 amino acids. Between the trimmed V and J ends, which lost 0 bases and 3 bases, there was a span of 9 bases. Germline CDR1 is SGHVS and CDR2 is FNYEAQ. The CDR3 DNA is TGTGCCAGCAGCTTAGCGCCGGGGATCTACGAGCAGTACTTC. This translates into CASSLAPGIYEQYF.

The chain recombines TRBV11-2 with TRBJ2-3; 9 nucleotides line up with TRBD2. From germline, CDR1 is SGHAT and CDR2 FQNNGV. The J segment lost 0 bases and the V segment lost 2 bases, leaving 0 bases of the junction unmatched. This CDR3 comprises 15 residues. The CDR3 loop is CASSLTSGSTDTQYF. The DNA of the CDR3 is TGTGCCAGCAGCTTAACTAGCGGGAGCACAGATACGCAGTATTTT.

The rearrangement links TRBV2 to TRBJ2-1; 9 bases match TRBD2. This CDR3 region has 16 residues. Trimming took 3 bases from V and 5 from J; bases not matched to a gene: 8. Looked up from germline, CDR1 is SNHLY and CDR2 is FYNNEI. The CDR3: CASSDLTSGFNNEQFF. DNA for the CDR3: TGTGCCAGCAGTGATTTAACTAGCGGGTTTAACAATGAGCAGTTCTTC.

This sequence joins TRBV6-6 and TRBJ1-4; the match to TRBD1 covers 8 bases. Looked up from germline, CDR1 is MNHNY and CDR2 is SVGAGI (reference sequence). J lost 7 bases, V lost 5 bases, and 12 bases had no gene match. This CDR3 contains 16 residues. CDR3 DNA: TGTGCCAGCAGTACCGCCGAAACAGGGGGGCCTGAAAAACTGTTTTTT. Amino acids: CASSTAETGGPEKLFF.